The 32 T cell receptor beta chains presented below share a single source sample, sequenced in a study of CD8 T cells in ankylosing spondylitis. TCRdb redid the calling of the 5' RACE reads with MiXCR, one entry per CDR3 protein. This table has 500,000 to 650,000 distinct CDR3 sequences, roughly 5.2% appearing once. Their target antigens are unknown. Study-wide findings and caveats: In ankylosing spondylitis blood, a motif of eight highly homologous TCR beta variants appeared characteristic.

The sample consisted of blood, either unsorted or a sorted T cell fraction (not recorded which). The receptors originated from a male donor with ankylosing spondylitis.

This clonotype was seen many times. The chain uses TRBV7-9 and TRBJ1-2; D is undetermined. There are 11 residues in the CDR3. The germline V and J ends were trimmed by 5 bases and 5 bases, with 6 bases remaining between them. The V gene's germline CDR1 is SEHNR and CDR2 FQNEAQ (reference sequence). The CDR3 DNA reads TGTGCCAGCAGCGCTATTTATGGCTACACCTTC. It encodes CASSAIYGYTF.

This clonotype was observed at least ten times. This sequence joins TRBV5-1 and TRBJ2-5, with D unclear. V was shortened by 7 bases and J by 5 bases, with 15 bases between the two germline ends. Germline CDR1 and CDR2: SGHRS and YFSETQ. The CDR3 runs to 13 residues. CDR3 coding DNA: TGCGCCAGCTCGGACGTAGCCAGCGAGACCCAGTACTTC. Its translation: CASSDVASETQYF.

Ten or more counts support this clonotype. The chain is built from TRBV11-1 and TRBJ2-1, with 13 bases lining up with TRBD2. V was pared by 2 bases and J by 0 bases, with 13 bases of the junction left unmatched. The CDR3 length is 21 residues. The germline gives CDR1 SGHAT, CDR2 FQDESV (reference sequence). The CDR3 DNA follows: TGTGCCAGCAGCTTAAGGGTCCTGGGACTAGCGGGGTGGGACTCCTACAATGAGCAGTTCTTC. It encodes CASSLRVLGLAGWDSYNEQFF.

The chain carries TRBV18 and TRBJ2-1; TRBD2 agrees at 11 bases. Germline V lookup: CDR1 KGHSH, CDR2 LQKENI. The V segment lost 3 bases and the J segment 3 bases; nucleotides outside the gene matches: 7. The CDR3 extends over 17 amino acids. CDR3 in amino acids: CASSPRGLADVYNEQFF. For the CDR3, the DNA is TGTGCCAGCTCACCCCGGGGACTAGCGGATGTCTACAATGAGCAGTTCTTC.

The sample holds many counts of this clonotype. The chain joins TRBV5-1 to TRBJ1-6; no definite D call. This CDR3 has 14 amino acids. CDR1 SGHRS and CDR2 YFSETQ come from the germline V gene. Trimming took 0 bases from V and 9 from J, leaving 10 bases between them. This CDR3 is CASSLAGSSSPLHF. DNA of the CDR3: TGCGCCAGCAGCTTGGCCGGCAGTAGTTCACCCCTCCACTTT.

The CDR3 is CASSSRDRVPYEQYF. The DNA for the CDR3 is TGTGCCAGCAGCTCCCGGGACAGGGTCCCCTACGAGCAGTACTTC. V is TRBV7-8 and J is TRBJ2-7; 9 nucleotides align to TRBD1. From germline, CDR1 is SGHVS and CDR2 FQNEAQ. The CDR3 loop spans 15 amino acids. Losses at the gene ends were 4 bases for V and 2 bases for J; bases not matched to a gene: 6. Full variable domain (rest looked up from reference TRBV7-8 and TRBJ2-7): GAGVSQSPRYKVAKRGQDVALRCDPISGHVSLFWYQQALGQGPEFLTYFQNEAQLDKSGLPSDRFFAERPEGSVSTLKIQRTQQEDSAVYLCASSSRDRVPYEQYFGPGTRLTVT.

This clonotype occurred many times. The V gene is TRBV12-3 or TRBV12-4, the J gene TRBJ1-5, with D possibly matching TRBD1 (5 bases). The CDR3 covers 12 residues. V dropped 8 bases and J dropped 8 bases, with 13 bases sitting between them. This CDR3 reads CASQMRGKPQHF. The CDR3, as DNA: TGTGCCAGCCAAATGAGGGGCAAGCCCCAGCATTTT.

This clonotype was counted ten times or more. The chain has TRBV6-5 and TRBJ2-3; 8 bases match TRBD2. The CDR3 totals 17 residues. From germline, CDR1 is MNHEY and CDR2 SVGAGI. Losses at the gene ends were 0 bases for V and 3 bases for J; bases not matched to a gene: 8. CDR3 in amino acids: CASSYSRVAGRTDTQYF. The CDR3 DNA reads as TGTGCCAGCAGTTACTCGAGAGTAGCGGGGAGAACAGATACGCAGTATTTT.

The rearrangement uses TRBV20-1 and TRBJ2-5; tentatively, D is TRBD1 or TRBD2 (6 bases each). The length of the CDR3 is 14 residues. V shed 0 bases and J shed 4 bases, with 12 bases lying between them. The germline gives CDR1 DFQATT, CDR2 SNEGSKA (reference sequence). This CDR3 reads CSARDGGPGETQYF. Written as DNA, the CDR3 is TGCAGTGCTAGAGATGGGGGGCCAGGAGAGACCCAGTACTTC.

There are many counts of this clonotype. The genes are TRBV20-1 and TRBJ2-1, with a tentative D call TRBD1 (5 bases). The germline V gene encodes CDR1 DFQATT and CDR2 SNEGSKA (reference sequence). This CDR3 region has 13 residues. V dropped 6 bases and J dropped 2 bases, with 11 bases sitting between them. The CDR3 coding sequence is TGCAGTGCGCCCAGGGTTCCCTACAATGAGCAGTTCTTC. Translation gives CSAPRVPYNEQFF.

This clonotype came up many times. The V gene is TRBV10-3, the J gene TRBJ2-5; D perhaps matches TRBD1 (5 bases). The CDR3 length is 15 residues. V lost 0 bases, J lost 4 bases, and 12 bases lay in between. Germline V gene data show CDR1 as ENHRY and CDR2 as SYGVKD. CDR3 in DNA: TGTGCCATCAGTGAGTCCAGGGCCAGAGGAGAGACCCAGTACTTC. Translating it yields CAISESRARGETQYF.

This clonotype was counted between two and nine times. This chain links TRBV3-1 with TRBJ2-1; D may be TRBD2 (6 bases). V was trimmed by 8 bases and J by 0 bases, leaving 14 bases between them. Germline lookup yields CDR1 LGHDT and CDR2 YNNKEL (reference sequence). There are 15 residues in the CDR3. The CDR3 coding sequence is TGTGCCAGCGTCAGCGGGCTAAGCTCCTACAATGAGCAGTTCTTC. As protein: CASVSGLSSYNEQFF.

This clonotype occurred many times. The chain is built from TRBV5-1 and TRBJ2-7; 7 bases are a match to TRBD1. The CDR3 is 14 residues long. Losses at the gene ends were 4 bases for V and 1 base for J; bases not matched to a gene: 5. Germline CDR1 is SGHRS and CDR2 is YFSETQ. The CDR3 DNA sequence: TGCGCCAGCAGCGCCCTGGACAGGTCCTACGAGCAGTACTTC. This sequence encodes CASSALDRSYEQYF. Filled out from reference TRBV5-1 and TRBJ2-7, the complete variable domain reads KAGVTQTPRYLIKTRGQQVTLSCSPISGHRSVSWYQQTPGQGLQFLFEYFSETQRNKGNFPGRFSGRQFSNSRSEMNVSTLELGDSALYLCASSALDRSYEQYFGPGTRLTVT.

This clonotype was observed at least ten times. J is TRBJ1-4 and V is TRBV20-1; D not resolved. Germline V gene lookup returns CDR1 DFQATT and CDR2 SNEGSKA (reference sequence). The CDR3 consists of 13 residues. Written as DNA, the CDR3 is TGCTCCGTAAGGACGGGGACTAATGAAAAACTGTTTTTT. Its translation: CSVRTGTNEKLFF.

V and J are TRBV7-2 and TRBJ2-7, with D perhaps TRBD1 (5 bases). Trimming removed 1 base at V and 5 bases at J, with 12 bases between. Looked up from germline, CDR1 is SGHTA and CDR2 is FQGNSA. This CDR3 is 14 amino acids long. This CDR3 is CASSLDRMVDEQYF. CDR3 in DNA: TGTGCCAGCAGCTTAGACAGGATGGTGGACGAGCAGTACTTC.

This clonotype was observed a few times. With a much larger clone just one base away, this may be a read error. This chain links TRBV7-9 with TRBJ1-5, with no clear D. Per germline, CDR1 SEHNR and CDR2 FQNEAQ (reference sequence). V shed 2 bases and J shed 2 bases, with 4 bases lying between them. CDR3 length: 13 residues. CDR3 nucleotides: TGTGCCAGCAGCTTAATGGGCAATCAGCCCCAGCATTTT. Its protein product is CASSLMGNQPQHF.

This chain connects TRBV7-2 to TRBJ1-1, with unresolved D. Germline V lookup: CDR1 SGHTA, CDR2 FQGNSA. V lost 3 bases and J 3 bases, leaving 11 bases between the germline ends. CDR3 length: 14 amino acids. The CDR3 protein is CASSLQVEHTEAFF. The CDR3 DNA sequence: TGTGCCAGCAGCTTGCAGGTGGAACACACTGAAGCTTTCTTT.

This clonotype was detected ten times or more. V gene TRBV5-1 combines with J gene TRBJ2-5, with D perhaps TRBD2 (6 bases). With 0 bases removed from V and 6 bases from J, the gap between germline ends came to 15 bases. The CDR3 sequence is 15 residues long. Germline CDR1 reads SGHRS; CDR2 reads YFSETQ. Here the CDR3 reads CASSLDAGRGKTQYF. Written as DNA, the CDR3 is TGCGCCAGCAGCTTGGATGCAGGACGGGGGAAGACCCAGTACTTC. Looking up the rest from reference TRBV5-1 and TRBJ2-5 gives the full variable domain: KAGVTQTPRYLIKTRGQQVTLSCSPISGHRSVSWYQQTPGQGLQFLFEYFSETQRNKGNFPGRFSGRQFSNSRSEMNVSTLELGDSALYLCASSLDAGRGKTQYFGPGTRLLVL.

This clonotype was observed at least ten times. The V gene is TRBV12-3 or TRBV12-4, the J gene TRBJ1-2; D is undetermined. V lost 4 bases to trimming and J lost 7 bases, with 7 bases between them. The CDR3 spans 11 residues. CDR3 protein: CASSWRSGYTF. Here the CDR3 DNA reads TGTGCCAGCAGTTGGCGGTCTGGCTACACCTTC.

This clonotype occurred many times. The CDR3 nucleotides are TGCAGCGTTAACAGGGGAGCCGGGGAGCTGTTTTTT. Translating it yields CSVNRGAGELFF. The V call is TRBV29-1, the J call TRBJ2-2, with 7 bases that match TRBD1. Germline CDR1 is SQVTM and CDR2 is ANQGSEA. Germline trimming cut 5 bases from V and 6 bases from J; bases unmatched to any gene: 3. The CDR3 loop spans 12 amino acids.

This clonotype appeared many times. The rearrangement links TRBV6-2 or TRBV6-3 to TRBJ2-7; 12 bases are shared with TRBD1. This CDR3 is 15 amino acids long. J gave up 7 bases and V 1 base, and 5 bases lay outside the gene matches. CDR1 and CDR2 (germline): MNHEY, SVGEGT. CDR3 loop: CASSYLGQGAREQYF. In DNA form, the CDR3 reads TGTGCCAGCAGTTACTTGGGACAGGGGGCGCGGGAGCAGTACTTC.

Comments on this clonotype: A junction boundary mismatches the germline segment, possibly from a read error. The J gene is TRBJ2-2, the V gene TRBV7-9; 7 nucleotides align to TRBD2. Per the germline V gene, CDR1 is SEHNR and CDR2 is FQNEAQ (reference sequence). The CDR3 has 15 residues. In nucleotides, the CDR3 is TGTGCCAGCACCTTATTGCGGGGGAGCGCCGGGGAGCTGCTTTTT. This encodes CASTLLRGSAGELLF.

This clonotype was found many times. The genes are TRBV6-4 and TRBJ1-2; D gene uncertain. CDR1 is MRHNA, CDR2 SNTAGT, per germline. CDR3 size: 17 residues. V was trimmed by 3 bases and J by 6 bases, leaving 23 bases between them. CDR3 region: CASSEGDATWQGHGYTF. The CDR3 DNA sequence: TGTGCCAGCAGTGAAGGTGACGCTACGTGGCAAGGTCATGGCTACACCTTC.

This clonotype was recorded at least ten times. The chain employs TRBV12-3 or TRBV12-4 and TRBJ1-4; 8 bases are shared with TRBD1. V lost 6 bases and J lost 5; bases outside the gene matches: 5. This CDR3 comprises 14 residues. The CDR3 sequence is CASSRTGQNEKLFF. CDR3 bases: TGTGCCAGCAGCCGGACAGGGCAAAATGAAAAACTGTTTTTT.

Many counts were recorded for this clonotype. V usage is TRBV29-1 and J usage is TRBJ1-2; 9 positions agree with TRBD1. The J segment lost 8 bases and the V segment lost 7 bases, leaving 14 bases of the junction unmatched. This CDR3 has 14 residues. The germline gives CDR1 SQVTM, CDR2 ANQGSEA. CDR3 protein: CSGSGGQGEGGYTF. The CDR3 bases are TGCAGCGGAAGTGGGGGACAGGGTGAAGGAGGCTACACCTTC.

This clonotype came up many times. This sequence joins TRBV15 and TRBJ2-5; the D gene is possibly TRBD2 (6 bases). The CDR3 is 18 amino acids. CDR1 is LNHNV, CDR2 YYDKDF, per germline (reference sequence). V dropped 0 bases and J dropped 1 base, with 18 bases sitting between them. This CDR3 reads CATSRDTLAGGIQETQYF. The CDR3 DNA sequence: TGTGCCACCAGCAGAGATACGTTGGCAGGAGGGATCCAAGAGACCCAGTACTTC. Together with reference TRBV15 and TRBJ2-5, the CDR3 gives the full variable domain: DAMVIQNPRYQVTQFGKPVTLSCSQTLNHNVMYWYQQKSSQAPKLLFHYYDKDFNNEADTPDNFQSRRPNTSFCFLDIRSPGLGDTAMYLCATSRDTLAGGIQETQYFGPGTRLLVL.

The sample holds many counts of this clonotype. The chain uses TRBV20-1 and TRBJ1-1, with a weak D call TRBD1 (5 bases). Per the germline V gene, CDR1 is DFQATT and CDR2 is SNEGSKA (reference sequence). This CDR3 is built from 13 residues. Between the trimmed V and J ends, which lost 4 bases and 1 base, there was a span of 10 bases. For the CDR3, the DNA is TGCAGTGCTACGGACACTAAGAACACTGAAGCTTTCTTT. This translates into CSATDTKNTEAFF.

Many counts were recorded for this clonotype. V gene TRBV7-9 combines with J gene TRBJ2-7, with a tentative D call TRBD1 (5 bases). Germline CDR1 and CDR2: SEHNR and FQNEAQ (reference sequence). Trimming shortened V by 3 bases and J by 5 bases, and 14 bases separated the two germline ends. The CDR3 has 14 residues. Here the CDR3 DNA reads TGTGCCAGCAGCTTGAAGGCAGGGAACCACGAGCAGTACTTC. Encoded protein: CASSLKAGNHEQYF.

In the case of this clonotype: This may arise from a read error, as a much more abundant clone is one base away. The chain couples TRBV20-1 to TRBJ2-1; 7 bases fit TRBD1. This CDR3 has 12 amino acids. The germline V gene encodes CDR1 DFQATT and CDR2 SNEGSKA (reference sequence). The CDR3 sequence is CGARRTGLEQFF. CDR3 coding DNA: TGCGGTGCTCGTCGGACAGGCTTGGAGCAGTTCTTC.

Notes on this clonotype: Given a much more abundant clone one base away, this may be a read error. V and J are TRBV20-1 and TRBJ2-7, with 14 bases that match TRBD2. The germline V gene has CDR1 DFQATT and CDR2 SNEGSKA (reference sequence). The CDR3 spans 13 residues. Trimming cost V 7 bases and J 6 bases; bases outside gene matches: 5. The CDR3 here is CSVTGLAGVEQYF. The DNA of the CDR3 is TGCAGTGTTACGGGACTAGCGGGGGTCGAGCAGTACTTC.

This clonotype was picked up many times. The chain couples TRBV7-3 to TRBJ2-1, with a weak D call TRBD2 (6 bases). This CDR3 has 13 amino acids. Germline loops: CDR1 SGHTA, CDR2 FQGTGA. Trimming took 5 bases from V and 5 from J, leaving 10 bases between them. CDR3 bases: TGTGCCAGCAGCCAAACGGGGGACAATGAGCAGTTCTTC. Translating it yields CASSQTGDNEQFF.

This clonotype was seen ten or more times. This chain uses TRBV15 with TRBJ2-1; D is undetermined. V was trimmed by 4 bases and J by 4 bases, leaving 17 bases between them. Germline values: CDR1 LNHNV, CDR2 YYDKDF (reference sequence). The CDR3 totals 16 residues. The CDR3 sequence is CATSIDRALVYNEQFF. In DNA, the CDR3 is TGTGCCACCAGCATTGATCGGGCACTGGTGTACAATGAGCAGTTCTTC.